The present entry profiles one TCR beta chain with its context. Its antigen is unknown. These data originate in a study of tumor-infiltrating lymphocytes in primary liver carcinoma. Study in general: Stage T1-T3 N0M0 tumors spanned about 4.2 to 10 cm.

Co-extraction of RNA and DNA was performed on about 20-32 mg of unsorted bulk tissue. Each of the tumor samples contained in excess of 80% viable tumor cells. Priming with a constant-region primer yielded TCR beta cDNA from 400 to 500 ng total RNA. Slightly modified ARM-PCR, run as three nested multiplex PCR rounds, produced the TCR beta libraries. A C-beta reverse primer was combined with TRBV1-TRBV30 forward primers in the first two PCR rounds, and each round had 10 cycles. One entry per CDR3 protein results from TCRdb running MiXCR on the multiplex PCR reads. The table has under 200,000 distinct CDR3 sequences, around four fifths seen once. V gave up 4 bases and J gave up 5 bases, with 17 bases separating them. The CDR3 runs 15 residues. CDR1 and CDR2 from the germline V gene are SQVTM and ANQGSEA. Points from the study as a whole: The 250 largest clones made up significantly more of tumor than blood repertoires (p = 0.039).

What was sequenced was tumor tissue from primary liver carcinoma. The chain carries TRBV29-1 and TRBJ2-2, with D perhaps matching TRBD2 (6 bases). This TCR came from a middle-aged man with primary liver carcinoma and hepatitis B virus infection. The DNA for the CDR3 is TGCAGCGTTGGGGCTAGCGCGGCAAAGACCGGGGAGCTGTTTTTT. Amino acids: CSVGASAAKTGELFF.